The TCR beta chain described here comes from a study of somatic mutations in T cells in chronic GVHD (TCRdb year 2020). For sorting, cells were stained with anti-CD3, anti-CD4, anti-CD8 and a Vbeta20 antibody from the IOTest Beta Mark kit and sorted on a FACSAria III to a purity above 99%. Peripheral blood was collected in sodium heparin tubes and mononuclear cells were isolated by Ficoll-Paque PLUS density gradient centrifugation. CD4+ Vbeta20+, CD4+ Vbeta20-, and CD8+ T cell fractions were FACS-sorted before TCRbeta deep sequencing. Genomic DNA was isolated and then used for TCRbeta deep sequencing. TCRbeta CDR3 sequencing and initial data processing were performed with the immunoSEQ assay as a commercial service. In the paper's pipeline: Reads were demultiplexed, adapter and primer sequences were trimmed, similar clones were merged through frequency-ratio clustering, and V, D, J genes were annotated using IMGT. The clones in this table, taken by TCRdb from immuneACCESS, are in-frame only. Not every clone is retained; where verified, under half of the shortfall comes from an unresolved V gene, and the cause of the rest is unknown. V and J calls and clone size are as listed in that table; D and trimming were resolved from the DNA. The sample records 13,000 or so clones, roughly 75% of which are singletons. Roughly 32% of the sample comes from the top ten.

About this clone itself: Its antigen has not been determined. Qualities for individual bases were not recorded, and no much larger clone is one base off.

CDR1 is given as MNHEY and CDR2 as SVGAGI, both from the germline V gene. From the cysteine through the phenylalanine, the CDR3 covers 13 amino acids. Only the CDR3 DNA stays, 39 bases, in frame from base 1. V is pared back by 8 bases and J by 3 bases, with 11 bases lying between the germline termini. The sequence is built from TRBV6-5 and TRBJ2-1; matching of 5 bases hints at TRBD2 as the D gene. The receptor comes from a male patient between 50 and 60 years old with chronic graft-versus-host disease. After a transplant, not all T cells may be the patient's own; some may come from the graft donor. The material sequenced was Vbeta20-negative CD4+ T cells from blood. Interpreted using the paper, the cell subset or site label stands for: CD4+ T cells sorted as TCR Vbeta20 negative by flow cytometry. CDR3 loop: CASFSGVYNEQFF. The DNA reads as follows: TGTGCCAGCTTCAGCGGAGTCTACAATGAGCAGTTCTTC.